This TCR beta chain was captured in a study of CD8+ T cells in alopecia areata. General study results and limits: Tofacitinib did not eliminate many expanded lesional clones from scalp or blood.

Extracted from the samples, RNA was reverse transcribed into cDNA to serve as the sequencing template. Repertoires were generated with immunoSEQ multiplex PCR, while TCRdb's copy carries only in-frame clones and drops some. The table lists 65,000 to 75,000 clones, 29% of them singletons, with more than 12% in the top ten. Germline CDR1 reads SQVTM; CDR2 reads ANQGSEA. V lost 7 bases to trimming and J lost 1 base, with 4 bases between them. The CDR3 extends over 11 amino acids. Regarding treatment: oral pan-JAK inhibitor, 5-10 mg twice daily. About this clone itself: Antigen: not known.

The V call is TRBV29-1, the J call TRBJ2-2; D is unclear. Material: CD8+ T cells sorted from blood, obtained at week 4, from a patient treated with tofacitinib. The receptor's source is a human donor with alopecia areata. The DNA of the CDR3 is TGCAGCGCCTTGAACACCGGGGAGCTGTTTTTT. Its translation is CSALNTGELFF.